One and the same sample provided the 27 T cell receptor beta chains below, sequenced in a study of CD8 T cells in ankylosing spondylitis. General observations from the study: A TCR beta motif of under ten highly homologous variants appeared characteristic of ankylosing spondylitis blood.

Their antigens are not known. TCRdb re-analysed the 5' RACE reads in MiXCR, keeping a single row per CDR3 protein. Among about 800,000 distinct CDR3 sequences listed, about 11% were seen once. The specimen was blood, either unsorted or a sorted T cell fraction (not recorded which). Receptors originate from a male donor with ankylosing spondylitis.

This chain links TRBV7-2 with TRBJ1-5; 7 nucleotides line up with TRBD1. Germline lookup yields CDR1 SGHTA and CDR2 FQGNSA. V dropped 0 bases and J dropped 0; count of bases not matched to a gene: 8. The CDR3 runs to 18 residues. The CDR3 nucleotides are TGTGCCAGCAGCTTAGCGGGGACAGAGCAATATAGCAATCAGCCCCAGCATTTT. This sequence encodes CASSLAGTEQYSNQPQHF.

The sample holds a few counts of this clonotype. The genes are TRBV20-1 and TRBJ2-3, with D hard to call. With 0 bases removed from V and 6 bases from J, the gap between germline ends came to 7 bases. The CDR3 covers 12 residues. Germline assignment: CDR1 DFQATT and CDR2 SNEGSKA (reference sequence). The CDR3 protein is CSARDYHDTQYF. CDR3 sequence (DNA): TGCAGTGCTAGAGATTACCACGATACGCAGTATTTT.

The sample holds a few counts of this clonotype. The CDR3 sequence: CASSFRSGYGYTF. The CDR3 DNA reads TGTGCCAGCAGTTTCAGGTCAGGTTATGGCTACACCTTC. The chain uses TRBV27 and TRBJ1-2, with D uncertain. Trimming left V 3 bases short and J 5 bases short, with 10 bases between. The CDR3 covers 13 residues. Germline values: CDR1 MNHEY, CDR2 SMNVEV (reference sequence).

This chain connects TRBV27 to TRBJ2-1; D is possibly TRBD1 (5 bases). The CDR3 has 13 residues. With 10 bases removed from V and 6 bases from J, the gap between germline ends came to 16 bases. Germline V gene data show CDR1 as MNHEY and CDR2 as SMNVEV (reference sequence). CDR3 sequence (DNA): TGTGCCACCCCCCAGGGCCCGGTCAATGAGCAGTTCTTC. Protein sequence: CATPQGPVNEQFF.

This clonotype was picked up many times. J is TRBJ2-7 and V is TRBV29-1, with D maybe TRBD2 (6 bases). Germline V gene lookup returns CDR1 SQVTM and CDR2 ANQGSEA. The CDR3 loop spans 13 amino acids. Trimming stripped 6 bases from V and 2 bases from J, with 14 bases between. The CDR3 nucleotides are TGCAGCGTGGAGGAGGGATTCCCCTACGAGCAGTACTTC. Translation: CSVEEGFPYEQYF.

This clonotype was observed a handful of times. V is TRBV27 and J is TRBJ1-2; 8 bases agree with TRBD1. The CDR3 runs 18 residues. Germline trimming cut 5 bases from V and 5 bases from J; bases unmatched to any gene: 19. Looked up from germline, CDR1 is MNHEY and CDR2 is SMNVEV (reference sequence). CDR3 residues: CASSPTTGTGVFWYGYTF. The CDR3 nucleotides are TGTGCCAGCAGTCCTACAACCGGGACAGGTGTCTTCTGGTATGGCTACACCTTC.

The CDR3 region is CASTRIGGTYNEQFF. Here the CDR3 DNA reads TGTGCCAGTACTAGGATCGGAGGTACCTACAATGAGCAGTTCTTC. The J gene is TRBJ2-1, the V gene TRBV28; D is perhaps TRBD2 (5 bases). The CDR3 covers 15 residues. V was clipped by 9 bases and J by 2 bases, with 17 bases between them. Germline CDR1 reads MDHEN; CDR2 reads SYDVKM.

There are a few counts of this clonotype. V usage is TRBV29-1 and J usage is TRBJ2-7, with 7 bases that match TRBD1. Unmatched junction bases numbered 2, after V lost 4 bases and J lost 5 bases. CDR1 and CDR2 (germline): SQVTM, ANQGSEA. The CDR3 has 11 amino acids. CDR3 protein: CSVGGGDEQYF. The CDR3 nucleotides are TGCAGCGTTGGAGGGGGCGACGAGCAGTACTTC.

The chain links TRBV20-1 to TRBJ1-4, with D maybe TRBD1 (5 bases). Per the germline V gene, CDR1 is DFQATT and CDR2 is SNEGSKA (reference sequence). There are 12 residues in the CDR3. CDR3 amino acids: CTTRGANEKLFF. The CDR3 bases are TGCACCACGAGGGGAGCTAATGAAAAACTGTTTTTT.

This clonotype has only a few counts. The genes are TRBV20-1 and TRBJ1-2; D is possibly TRBD1 (6 bases). The CDR3 covers 10 residues. V was trimmed by 5 bases and J by 8 bases, leaving 9 bases between them. Per germline, CDR1 DFQATT and CDR2 SNEGSKA (reference sequence). The CDR3 here is CSALTGGYTF. CDR3 nucleotides: TGCAGTGCTCTTACAGGGGGCTACACCTTC.

This clonotype was detected a few times. The rearrangement links TRBV10-3 to TRBJ1-1; D is ambiguous. CDR1 is ENHRY, CDR2 SYGVKD, per germline. Trimming pared 2 bases from V and 5 bases from J, leaving 6 bases between. The CDR3 is 12 residues long. The CDR3 is CAISELGTEAFF. The CDR3 nucleotides read TGTGCCATCAGTGAGCTGGGGACTGAAGCTTTCTTT.

The chain couples TRBV29-1 to TRBJ2-1, with 10 positions matching TRBD2. Germline CDR1 reads SQVTM; CDR2 reads ANQGSEA. This CDR3 has 14 residues. V dropped 4 bases and J dropped 6; count of bases not matched to a gene: 6. The DNA of the CDR3 is TGCAGCGTTGTTCGAGCGGGAGGGCCCAATGAGCAGTTCTTC. It translates to CSVVRAGGPNEQFF.

This chain joins TRBV20-1 and TRBJ2-3; 7 bases line up with TRBD2. The CDR3 extends over 16 amino acids. From germline, CDR1 is DFQATT and CDR2 SNEGSKA (reference sequence). The J segment lost 2 bases and the V segment lost 6 bases, leaving 14 bases of the junction unmatched. The CDR3: CSANIAGSLLTDTQYF. The CDR3 DNA follows: TGCAGTGCCAATATAGCGGGCTCCCTACTCACAGATACGCAGTATTTT.

This clonotype was detected a few times. The V call is TRBV2, the J call TRBJ2-2; 9 bases fit TRBD1. Germline V gene lookup returns CDR1 SNHLY and CDR2 FYNNEI. The CDR3 contains 17 residues. Germline trimming cut 9 bases from V and 3 bases from J; bases unmatched to any gene: 14. CDR3 protein: CARGIRDRVGDTGELFF. CDR3 sequence (DNA): TGTGCCAGAGGGATCCGGGACAGGGTGGGTGACACCGGGGAGCTGTTTTTT.

V and J are TRBV4-1 and TRBJ2-2; TRBD1 might be the D (6 bases). V was cut by 3 bases and J by 0 bases, with 8 bases left in between. Germline CDR1 is MGHRA and CDR2 is YSYEKL. CDR3 length: 15 amino acids. The CDR3 loop is CASSQGHTNTGELFF. CDR3 DNA: TGCGCCAGCAGCCAGGGACACACGAACACCGGGGAGCTGTTTTTT.

There are a few counts of this clonotype. V and J are TRBV20-1 and TRBJ2-5, with D unresolved. Trimming cost V 3 bases and J 4 bases, with 12 bases left between them. The CDR3 runs 13 residues. Germline CDR1 reads DFQATT; CDR2 reads SNEGSKA (reference sequence). The CDR3 spells CSASEVVGETQYF. The CDR3 nucleotides are TGCAGTGCTAGCGAGGTAGTCGGAGAGACCCAGTACTTC.

The V call is TRBV3-1, the J call TRBJ2-3; 9 bases line up with TRBD1. The CDR3 has 15 amino acids. Germline lookup yields CDR1 LGHDT and CDR2 YNNKEL (reference sequence). J lost 4 bases, V lost 4 bases, and 6 bases had no gene match. This CDR3 is CASSPWTGASDTQYF. The CDR3 DNA is TGTGCCAGCAGCCCGTGGACAGGGGCGTCAGATACGCAGTATTTT.

This clonotype came up a few times. This chain joins TRBV6-2 or TRBV6-3 and TRBJ1-5; 9 bases line up with TRBD1. The CDR3 contains 16 residues. V lost 0 bases, J lost 5 bases, and 5 bases stayed unmatched. Germline lookup yields CDR1 MNHEY and CDR2 SVGEGT. The chain's CDR3 is CASSYSNGQGHQPQHF. The CDR3 DNA follows: TGTGCCAGCAGTTACTCGAATGGACAGGGGCATCAGCCCCAGCATTTT.

This clonotype was observed a few times. J is TRBJ2-7 and V is TRBV5-1, with D uncertain. CDR3 length equals 13 residues. Trimming cost V 5 bases and J 0 bases, with 9 bases left between them. Germline CDR1 and CDR2: SGHRS and YFSETQ. The CDR3 protein is CASRRQNSYEQYF. CDR3 coding DNA: TGCGCCAGCAGGAGACAAAACTCCTACGAGCAGTACTTC.

The rearrangement joins TRBV20-1 to TRBJ1-4; D uncertain. The V gene lost 0 bases and the J gene lost 6 bases, with 11 bases spanning the gap. Per the germline V gene, CDR1 is DFQATT and CDR2 is SNEGSKA (reference sequence). This CDR3 contains 14 residues. The CDR3 region is CSARDRAWDEKLFF. The DNA of the CDR3 is TGCAGTGCTAGAGACCGGGCCTGGGATGAAAAACTGTTTTTT.

This clonotype showed up just a few times. The chain recombines TRBV5-1 with TRBJ1-2; no clear D. Germline CDR1 and CDR2: SGHRS and YFSETQ. The CDR3 runs 14 residues. Trimming stripped 2 bases from V and 0 bases from J, with 8 bases between. The CDR3 nucleotides read TGCGCCAGCAGCTTTTTCGACCCTAACTATGGCTACACCTTC. It codes for CASSFFDPNYGYTF.

At least ten counts were recorded for this clonotype. This chain joins TRBV29-1 and TRBJ2-4; no clear D gene. Germline V gene data show CDR1 as SQVTM and CDR2 as ANQGSEA. The CDR3 sequence is 13 residues long. V was cut by 4 bases and J by 6 bases, with 13 bases left in between. CDR3 in amino acids: CSVVGVWLNIQYF. In DNA, the CDR3 is TGCAGCGTTGTAGGTGTGTGGCTAAACATTCAGTACTTC. The variable domain in full, completed from reference TRBV29-1 and TRBJ2-4, reads SAVISQKPSRDICQRGTSLTIQCQVDSQVTMMFWYRQQPGQSLTLIATANQGSEATYESGFVIDKFPISRPNLTFSTLTVSNMSPEDSSIYLCSVVGVWLNIQYFGAGTRLSVL.

The V and J genes are TRBV6-5 and TRBJ1-4; D is unclear. Germline values: CDR1 MNHEY, CDR2 SVGAGI. The CDR3 loop spans 12 amino acids. Trimming left V 8 bases short and J 8 bases short, with 12 bases between. In nucleotides, the CDR3 is TGTGCCAGCCGGATGGTAGAGGAAAAACTGTTTTTT. This gives the protein CASRMVEEKLFF.

This clonotype came up a few times. The genes are TRBV4-1 and TRBJ2-1; TRBD2 aligns across 9 bases. After removal of 4 bases from V and 7 bases from J, the junction contained 11 bases not matched to a gene. This CDR3 has 16 residues. Per the germline V gene, CDR1 is MGHRA and CDR2 is YSYEKL. This CDR3 is CASSRPFAGGRNEQFF. CDR3 bases: TGCGCCAGCAGCCGGCCCTTCGCGGGAGGGAGGAATGAGCAGTTCTTC.

The V and J genes are TRBV20-1 and TRBJ2-1; 12 nucleotides agree with TRBD2. This CDR3 contains 13 residues. The V gene's germline CDR1 is DFQATT and CDR2 SNEGSKA (reference sequence). V was clipped by 8 bases and J by 10 bases; unmatched bases: 9. Here the CDR3 DNA reads TGCAGTCAGACTAGCGGGAGTATTGGAGAGCAGTTCTTC. This sequence encodes CSQTSGSIGEQFF.

This clonotype was found a few times. This chain links TRBV20-1 with TRBJ2-3; perhaps TRBD2 as D (6 bases). This CDR3 spans 13 amino acids. CDR1 DFQATT and CDR2 SNEGSKA come from the germline V gene (reference sequence). Trimming took 6 bases from V and 0 from J, leaving 10 bases between them. The CDR3 region is CSAGTSSTDTQYF. In DNA, the CDR3 is TGCAGTGCGGGGACTTCTAGCACAGATACGCAGTATTTT.

This clonotype was observed at least ten times. V gene TRBV29-1 combines with J gene TRBJ1-1; D not certain. This CDR3 has 10 residues. Germline V gene data show CDR1 as SQVTM and CDR2 as ANQGSEA. Trimming removed 4 bases at V and 4 bases at J, with 4 bases between. The CDR3 nucleotides read TGCAGCGTTGTTCGCACTGAAGCTTTCTTT. This translates into CSVVRTEAFF. Filled out from reference TRBV29-1 and TRBJ1-1, the complete variable domain reads SAVISQKPSRDICQRGTSLTIQCQVDSQVTMMFWYRQQPGQSLTLIATANQGSEATYESGFVIDKFPISRPNLTFSTLTVSNMSPEDSSIYLCSVVRTEAFFGQGTRLTVV.